A single sample gave rise to the 22 T cell receptor beta chains below, sequenced in a study of blood T cell repertoires in COVID-19. Produced via immunoSEQ multiplex PCR; TCRdb's table is partial and in-frame only. Here the sample spans about 95,000 clones, approximately 84% being singletons. Sequencing was done on a sample of peripheral blood. The source of these receptors is a human donor in a cohort sampled during active COVID-19.

V gene TRBV11-3 combines with J gene TRBJ1-3; maybe TRBD1 (5 bases). Trimming removed 0 bases at V and 0 bases at J, with 21 bases between. Germline loops: CDR1 SGHNT, CDR2 YENEEA. The CDR3 sequence is 20 residues long. The CDR3 sequence: CASSLDRPEKEGNSGNTIYF. The CDR3 DNA sequence: TGTGCCAGCAGCTTAGATCGTCCAGAAAAGGAGGGGAACTCTGGAAACACCATATATTTT.

This chain connects TRBV2 to TRBJ2-3; 7 bases line up with TRBD2. The V gene end was trimmed by 3 bases and the J gene end by 1 base; junction bases not matched to a gene: 4. The germline V gene has CDR1 SNHLY and CDR2 FYNNEI. This CDR3 contains 15 residues. CDR3 protein: CASSDFGLGTDTQYF. As DNA, the CDR3 is TGTGCCAGCAGTGACTTCGGACTAGGCACAGATACGCAGTATTTT. Filled out from reference TRBV2 and TRBJ2-3, the complete variable domain reads EPEVTQTPSHQVTQMGQEVILRCVPISNHLYFYWYRQILGQKVEFLVSFYNNEISEKSEIFDDQFSVERPDGSNFTLKIRSTKLEDSAMYFCASSDFGLGTDTQYFGPGTRLTVL.

This clone occurred a few times. The DNA of the CDR3 is TGCAGCGTAAACAGGGGGCTAGGTCAGCCCCAGCATTTT. Translation: CSVNRGLGQPQHF. The V call is TRBV29-1, the J call TRBJ1-5; 9 nucleotides match TRBD1. Germline assignment: CDR1 SQVTM and CDR2 ANQGSEA. This CDR3 contains 13 residues. V shed 6 bases, J shed 6 bases, and the junction held 6 bases outside the gene matches.

The J gene is TRBJ2-5, the V gene TRBV23-1, with 8 positions matching TRBD2. TRBV23-1 has ORF status, its function being uncertain. This CDR3 is built from 15 residues. The trim removed 6 bases at V and 3 bases at J, leaving 9 bases unmatched. The CDR3 here is CASSRGSGVEETQYF. DNA for the CDR3: TGCGCCAGCAGCCGGGGTAGCGGGGTAGAAGAGACCCAGTACTTC.

The chain uses TRBV7-3 and TRBJ2-1; no clear D gene. Trimming pared 1 base from V and 7 bases from J, leaving 14 bases between. The germline CDR1 and CDR2 sequences are SGHTA and FQGTGA. The CDR3 length is 15 residues. CDR3 residues: CASSLRQTIGNEQFF. CDR3 DNA: TGTGCCAGCAGCTTAAGACAAACCATTGGGAATGAGCAGTTCTTC. The entire variable domain, with the rest obtained from reference TRBV7-3 and TRBJ2-1, is as follows: GAGVSQTPSNKVTEKGKYVELRCDPISGHTALYWYRQSLGQGPEFLIYFQGTGAADDSGLPNDRFFAVRPEGSVSTLKIQRTERGDSAVYLCASSLRQTIGNEQFFGPGTRLTVL.

V and J are TRBV19 and TRBJ2-3, with D perhaps matching TRBD2 (5 bases). There are 19 residues in the CDR3. Trimming took 3 bases from V and 1 from J, leaving 23 bases between them. Per germline, CDR1 LNHDA and CDR2 SQIVND (reference sequence). CDR3 protein: CASSMVSGVGEGRTDTQYF. The CDR3 DNA follows: TGTGCCAGTAGTATGGTTTCTGGTGTGGGAGAAGGACGCACAGATACGCAGTATTTT.

This chain joins TRBV4-3 and TRBJ2-1; D may be TRBD1 (6 bases). The CDR3 loop spans 14 amino acids. The V gene lost 2 bases and the J gene lost 7 bases, with 12 bases spanning the gap. Germline assignment: CDR1 LGHNA and CDR2 YSLEER. The CDR3 coding sequence is TGCGCCAGCAGCCAACAGGGGATTACGAATGAGCAGTTCTTC. Its protein product is CASSQQGITNEQFF.

The chain is built from TRBV18 and TRBJ2-3; D call uncertain. The CDR3 totals 13 residues. Germline-derived CDR1 and CDR2 are KGHSH and LQKENI. Trimming stripped 0 bases from V and 1 base from J, with 2 bases between. CDR3 in DNA: TGTGCCAGCTCACCACCCGGCACAGATACGCAGTATTTT. Translating gives CASSPPGTDTQYF.

The J gene is TRBJ2-1, the V gene TRBV5-1; D is possibly TRBD2 (6 bases). The germline CDR1 and CDR2 sequences are SGHRS and YFSETQ. CDR3 length: 14 residues. Trimming removed 4 bases at V and 5 bases at J, with 13 bases between. The CDR3 is CASSGGFLNNEQFF. The CDR3 DNA reads as TGCGCCAGCAGCGGGGGGTTTCTCAACAATGAGCAGTTCTTC. The whole variable domain, filled in from reference TRBV5-1 and TRBJ2-1, reads KAGVTQTPRYLIKTRGQQVTLSCSPISGHRSVSWYQQTPGQGLQFLFEYFSETQRNKGNFPGRFSGRQFSNSRSEMNVSTLELGDSALYLCASSGGFLNNEQFFGPGTRLTVL.

The chain links TRBV7-6 to TRBJ2-5; tentatively, D is TRBD1 (6 bases). Germline loops: CDR1 SGHVS, CDR2 FNYEAQ. Trimming stripped 3 bases from V and 3 bases from J, with 14 bases between. This CDR3 has 15 residues. The CDR3 reads CASSFFGQKEETQYF. The CDR3 DNA follows: TGTGCCAGCAGCTTTTTTGGACAGAAAGAAGAGACCCAGTACTTC.

V gene TRBV6-5 combines with J gene TRBJ2-7, with TRBD2 matching 10 bases. Germline values: CDR1 MNHEY, CDR2 SVGAGI. There are 15 residues in the CDR3. The V segment lost 6 bases and the J segment 5 bases; nucleotides outside the gene matches: 10. CDR3 DNA: TGTGCCAGCAGCAGGAGCGGGAGGGACTTCCACGAGCAGTACTTC. Encoded protein: CASSRSGRDFHEQYF.

The chain uses TRBV27 and TRBJ1-2, with TRBD1 matching over 9 bases. V dropped 4 bases and J dropped 5; count of bases not matched to a gene: 5. The CDR3 totals 14 residues. The germline CDR1 and CDR2 sequences are MNHEY and SMNVEV (reference sequence). CDR3 protein: CASSSGTGSYGYTF. The CDR3 nucleotides are TGTGCCAGCAGTTCCGGGACAGGGTCGTATGGCTACACCTTC.

This clone occurred once. This chain links TRBV2 with TRBJ1-2; D perhaps matches TRBD1 (6 bases). The CDR3 loop spans 13 amino acids. V was trimmed by 4 bases and J by 9 bases, leaving 15 bases between them. The V gene's germline CDR1 is SNHLY and CDR2 FYNNEI. For the CDR3, the DNA is TGTGCCAGCAGTGTGGGCTGGACAGAGAGCTACACCTTC. Translating it yields CASSVGWTESYTF.

The gene calls are TRBV7-2 and TRBJ2-7; possibly TRBD1 for D (5 bases). Germline assignment: CDR1 SGHTA and CDR2 FQGNSA. V was cut by 0 bases and J by 2 bases, with 14 bases left in between. The CDR3 consists of 16 residues. In nucleotides, the CDR3 is TGTGCCAGCAGCTTAGCACCCCAGGGTATCACCTACGAGCAGTACTTC. Its protein product is CASSLAPQGITYEQYF. Filled out from reference TRBV7-2 and TRBJ2-7, the complete variable domain reads GAGVSQSPSNKVTEKGKDVELRCDPISGHTALYWYRQSLGQGLEFLIYFQGNSAPDKSGLPSDRFSAERTGGSVSTLTIQRTQQEDSAVYLCASSLAPQGITYEQYFGPGTRLTVT.

The chain combines TRBV18 with TRBJ1-1; 8 nucleotides match TRBD1. Germline values: CDR1 KGHSH, CDR2 LQKENI. V lost 5 bases, J lost 2 bases, and 7 bases stayed unmatched. The CDR3 runs to 15 residues. CDR3 bases: TGTGCCAGCTCAACCGGACAGGGAGGTAACACTGAAGCTTTCTTT. It codes for CASSTGQGGNTEAFF.

The V and J genes are TRBV4-1 and TRBJ1-6; the D is unclear. The CDR3 is 17 amino acids. Trimming cost V 0 bases and J 6 bases, with 15 bases left between them. The germline CDR1 and CDR2 sequences are MGHRA and YSYEKL. The CDR3 sequence is CASSQDYRKGGNSPLHF. The CDR3 nucleotides are TGCGCCAGCAGCCAAGATTATAGGAAGGGAGGTAATTCACCCCTCCACTTT.

The V call is TRBV19, the J call TRBJ1-2; 9 positions match TRBD1. V trimming: 4 bases; J trimming: 0 bases; junction bases outside the gene matches: 0. This CDR3 is built from 14 residues. The germline V gene has CDR1 LNHDA and CDR2 SQIVND (reference sequence). CDR3 DNA sequence: TGTGCCAGTAGTAGGACAGGGGCTAACTATGGCTACACCTTC. Translation gives CASSRTGANYGYTF.

The rearrangement joins TRBV19 to TRBJ2-3; 14 nucleotides match TRBD2. Germline V gives CDR1 LNHDA, CDR2 SQIVND (reference sequence). The CDR3 extends over 17 amino acids. Trimming took 1 base from V and 3 from J; bases not matched to a gene: 3. The CDR3: CASSIGGLAGVTDTQYF. The CDR3 DNA follows: TGTGCCAGTAGTATAGGGGGACTAGCGGGAGTGACAGATACGCAGTATTTT.

The chain carries TRBV11-2 and TRBJ2-3; 10 nucleotides line up with TRBD2. V lost 3 bases, J lost 6 bases, and 15 bases stayed unmatched. This CDR3 has 18 residues. Germline CDR1 reads SGHAT; CDR2 reads FQNNGV. CDR3 bases: TGTGCCAGCAGCTTCGTGAGGTGGGGTAGCGGGGGGTCGGATACGCAGTATTTT. It specifies CASSFVRWGSGGSDTQYF.

V and J are TRBV18 and TRBJ1-1; 8 bases are shared with TRBD1. This CDR3 has 17 residues. The J segment lost 0 bases and the V segment lost 5 bases, leaving 11 bases of the junction unmatched. Germline V CDR1 and CDR2: KGHSH, LQKENI. The CDR3 DNA is TGTGCCAGCTCATCCCGGACAGGGACACAAATGAACACTGAAGCTTTCTTT. It translates to CASSSRTGTQMNTEAFF.

V and J are TRBV7-8 and TRBJ2-2; 13 bases are a match to TRBD2. After removal of 5 bases from V and 2 bases from J, the junction contained 8 bases not matched to a gene. CDR3 length equals 18 residues. Germline CDR1 reads SGHVS; CDR2 reads FQNEAQ. The CDR3 sequence: CASSLRTSGGLNTGELFF. CDR3 sequence (DNA): TGTGCCAGCAGCCTCCGGACTAGCGGGGGCCTAAACACCGGGGAGCTGTTTTTT. Complete variable domain (other parts from reference TRBV7-8 and TRBJ2-2): GAGVSQSPRYKVAKRGQDVALRCDPISGHVSLFWYQQALGQGPEFLTYFQNEAQLDKSGLPSDRFFAERPEGSVSTLKIQRTQQEDSAVYLCASSLRTSGGLNTGELFFGEGSRLTVL.

The chain links TRBV3-1 (or the pseudogene TRBV3-2) to TRBJ2-2; D is possibly TRBD2 (10 bases). The V gene lost 0 bases and the J gene lost 7 bases, with 33 bases spanning the gap. Germline V lookup: CDR1 LGHDT, CDR2 YNNKEL (reference sequence). CDR3 length: 22 residues. In nucleotides, the CDR3 is TGTGCCAGCAGCCAAGATACAGGGGGCCGGTGGCTAGCGGGAGTCAAGGACGGGGAGCTGTTTTTT. Translating it yields CASSQDTGGRWLAGVKDGELFF.